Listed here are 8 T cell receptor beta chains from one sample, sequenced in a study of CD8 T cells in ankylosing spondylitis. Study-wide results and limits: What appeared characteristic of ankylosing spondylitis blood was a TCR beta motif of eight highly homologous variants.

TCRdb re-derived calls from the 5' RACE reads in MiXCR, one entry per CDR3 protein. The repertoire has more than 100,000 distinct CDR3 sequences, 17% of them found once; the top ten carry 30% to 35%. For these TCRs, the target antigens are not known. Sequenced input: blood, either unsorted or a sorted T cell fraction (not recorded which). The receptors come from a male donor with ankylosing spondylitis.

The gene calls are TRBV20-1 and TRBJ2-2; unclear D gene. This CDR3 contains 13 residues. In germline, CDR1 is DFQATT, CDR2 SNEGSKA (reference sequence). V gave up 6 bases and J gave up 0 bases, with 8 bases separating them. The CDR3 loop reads CSAPRPNTGELFF. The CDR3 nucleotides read TGCAGTGCCCCACGTCCGAACACCGGGGAGCTGTTTTTT.

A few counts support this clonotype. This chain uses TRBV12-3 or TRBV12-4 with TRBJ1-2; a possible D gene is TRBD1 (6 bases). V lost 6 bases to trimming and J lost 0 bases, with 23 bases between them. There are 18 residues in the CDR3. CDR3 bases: TGTGCCAGCAGCCATTCCGAAGACAGGACAGCCCCTAACTATGGCTACACCTTC. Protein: CASSHSEDRTAPNYGYTF.

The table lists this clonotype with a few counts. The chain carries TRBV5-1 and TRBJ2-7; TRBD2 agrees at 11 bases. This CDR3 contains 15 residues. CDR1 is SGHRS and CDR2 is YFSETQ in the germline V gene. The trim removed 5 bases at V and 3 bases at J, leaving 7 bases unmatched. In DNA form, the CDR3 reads TGCGCCAGCAGGGAGGGACTAGCGGAAATCTACGAGCAGTACTTC. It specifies CASREGLAEIYEQYF.

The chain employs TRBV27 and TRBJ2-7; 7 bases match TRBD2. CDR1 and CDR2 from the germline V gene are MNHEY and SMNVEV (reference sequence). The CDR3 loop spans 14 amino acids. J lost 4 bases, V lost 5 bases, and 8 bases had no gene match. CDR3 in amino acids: CASSTGPGGYEQYF. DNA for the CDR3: TGTGCCAGCAGTACGGGACCCGGGGGGTACGAGCAGTACTTC.

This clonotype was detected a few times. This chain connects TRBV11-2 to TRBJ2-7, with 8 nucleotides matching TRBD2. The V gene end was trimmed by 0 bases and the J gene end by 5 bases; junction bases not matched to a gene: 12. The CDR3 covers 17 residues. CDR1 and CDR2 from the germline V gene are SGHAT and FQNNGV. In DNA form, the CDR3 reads TGTGCCAGCAGCTTAGATGGTAGCGGGGTGAGGGTTGACGAGCAGTACTTC. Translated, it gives CASSLDGSGVRVDEQYF.

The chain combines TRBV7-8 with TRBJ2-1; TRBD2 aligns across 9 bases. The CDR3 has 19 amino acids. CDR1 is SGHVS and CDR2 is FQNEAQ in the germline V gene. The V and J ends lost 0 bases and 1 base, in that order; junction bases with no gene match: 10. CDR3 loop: CASSLAQGSGSVSYNEQFF. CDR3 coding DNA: TGTGCCAGCAGCTTAGCCCAGGGTAGCGGGAGTGTATCCTACAATGAGCAGTTCTTC.

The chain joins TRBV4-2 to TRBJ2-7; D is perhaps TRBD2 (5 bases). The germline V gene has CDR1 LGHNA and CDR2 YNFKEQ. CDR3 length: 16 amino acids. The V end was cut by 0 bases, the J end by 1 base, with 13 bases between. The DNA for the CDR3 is TGTGCCAGCAGCCAAGATCTTAGAGGGAGTTCCTACGAGCAGTACTTC. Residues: CASSQDLRGSSYEQYF.

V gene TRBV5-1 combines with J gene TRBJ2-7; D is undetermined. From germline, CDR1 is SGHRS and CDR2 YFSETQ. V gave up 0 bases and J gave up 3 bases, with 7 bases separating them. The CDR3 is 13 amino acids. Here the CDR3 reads CASSLDWDYEQYF. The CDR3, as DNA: TGCGCCAGCAGCTTGGACTGGGACTACGAGCAGTACTTC.